Listed below are T cell receptor beta chains from one sample, sequenced in a study of CD8+ T cells in alopecia areata. Produced via immunoSEQ multiplex PCR; TCRdb's table is partial and in-frame only. The data contain 100,000 to 150,000 clones, roughly 57% of them seen just once; the ten biggest clones take up 5.7%. The material sequenced was CD4+ T cells sorted from blood, taken at week 4, from a patient treated with tofacitinib. The source is a human donor with alopecia areata. CDR3s include the opening cysteine and the closing phenylalanine or tryptophan. The D gene is left open where the match is weak. Size values are once, few and many counts, or a class for expanded clones, and some rows have none.

cdr3_nt: TGTGCCAGCAGCCGGGCTAGAGGGAACTATGGCTACACCTTC; cdr3_aa: CASSRARGNYGYTF; clone_size: .; v_call: TRBV7-9; j_call: TRBJ1-2; cdr3_length: 14; d_call: .
cdr3_nt: TGTGCCACCAGCAGAGATTTAGGACAGGGGACAGATACGCAGTATTTT; cdr3_aa: CATSRDLGQGTDTQYF; clone_size: few; v_call: TRBV15; j_call: TRBJ2-3; cdr3_length: 16; d_call: TRBD1
cdr3_nt: TGTGCCAGCAGTTTATCCCCCCTAGCGGACTACAATGAGCAGTTCTTC; cdr3_aa: CASSLSPLADYNEQFF; clone_size: .; v_call: TRBV27; j_call: TRBJ2-1; cdr3_length: 16; d_call: TRBD2
cdr3_nt: TGTGCCAGTGGGGCAGATTCTTTAAATCAGCCCCAGCATTTT; cdr3_aa: CASGADSLNQPQHF; clone_size: once; v_call: TRBV2; j_call: TRBJ1-5; cdr3_length: 14; d_call: .
cdr3_nt: TGTGCCAGCAGTGGACCGGACAGGGCTAACTATGGCTACACCTTC; cdr3_aa: CASSGPDRANYGYTF; clone_size: .; v_call: TRBV7-2; j_call: TRBJ1-2; cdr3_length: 15; d_call: TRBD1
cdr3_nt: TGCGCCAGCAGCTCCCAACGTGAGGGACAGGGCTCTGAAGCTTTCTTT; cdr3_aa: CASSSQREGQGSEAFF; clone_size: few; v_call: TRBV5-1; j_call: TRBJ1-1; cdr3_length: 16; d_call: TRBD1
cdr3_nt: TGTGCCAGCAGCTTAGACAACTCCTACGAGCAGTACTTC; cdr3_aa: CASSLDNSYEQYF; clone_size: .; v_call: TRBV11-2; j_call: TRBJ2-7; cdr3_length: 13; d_call: .
cdr3_nt: TGCGCCAGCAGCCAAGGAGGAGGGATTCATGGCTACACCTTC; cdr3_aa: CASSQGGGIHGYTF; clone_size: .; v_call: TRBV4-1; j_call: TRBJ1-2; cdr3_length: 14; d_call: .
cdr3_nt: TGTGCCAGCAGTTACTCGAGGACAGGGGGCGGCTATGGCTACACCTTC; cdr3_aa: CASSYSRTGGGYGYTF; clone_size: .; v_call: TRBV6-5; j_call: TRBJ1-2; cdr3_length: 16; d_call: TRBD1
cdr3_nt: TGTGCCAGCAGTTTATACGATTCACCCCTCCACTTT; cdr3_aa: CASSLYDSPLHF; clone_size: .; v_call: TRBV27; j_call: TRBJ1-6; cdr3_length: 12; d_call: .
cdr3_nt: TGTGCCAGCAGCTACTTGTTGTCGGAAGCTTTCTTT; cdr3_aa: CASSYLLSEAFF; clone_size: few; v_call: TRBV7-2; j_call: TRBJ1-1; cdr3_length: 12; d_call: .
cdr3_nt: TGCAGTGCTAGAGAAACCGAGGAGCAGTTCTTC; cdr3_aa: CSARETEEQFF; clone_size: .; v_call: TRBV20-1; j_call: TRBJ2-1; cdr3_length: 11; d_call: .
cdr3_nt: TGCAGCCTGGCTACCGGGACAAGGACTATTAATGAAGCTTTCTTT; cdr3_aa: CSLATGTRTINEAFF; clone_size: .; v_call: TRBV29-1; j_call: TRBJ1-1; cdr3_length: 15; d_call: .
cdr3_nt: TGTGCCAGCAGCTTCGGGACAGCGGATGAAAAACTGTTTTTT; cdr3_aa: CASSFGTADEKLFF; clone_size: once; v_call: TRBV7-9; j_call: TRBJ1-4; cdr3_length: 14; d_call: TRBD1
cdr3_nt: TGCAGCGTGCGACAGGGTCCCACTGAAGCTTTCTTT; cdr3_aa: CSVRQGPTEAFF; clone_size: once; v_call: TRBV29-1; j_call: TRBJ1-1; cdr3_length: 12; d_call: TRBD1
cdr3_nt: TGTGCCAGCAGCCAAGTCGAAGAGACCCAGTACTTC; cdr3_aa: CASSQVEETQYF; clone_size: few; v_call: TRBV14; j_call: TRBJ2-5; cdr3_length: 12; d_call: .
cdr3_nt: TGTGCCAGCAGGGAGGGGTTGGACACTGAAGCTTTCTTT; cdr3_aa: CASREGLDTEAFF; clone_size: .; v_call: TRBV6-1; j_call: TRBJ1-1; cdr3_length: 13; d_call: .
cdr3_nt: TGTGCCAGCAGTGAGATATTGAATCCGAACACCGGGGAGCTGTTTTTT; cdr3_aa: CASSEILNPNTGELFF; clone_size: .; v_call: TRBV2; j_call: TRBJ2-2; cdr3_length: 16; d_call: .
cdr3_nt: TGTGCCTCGAGACTAGCGGGAGGCCTGGGCATTCAGTACTTC; cdr3_aa: CASRLAGGLGIQYF; clone_size: .; v_call: TRBV30; j_call: TRBJ2-4; cdr3_length: 14; d_call: TRBD2
cdr3_nt: TGTGCCAGCAGCCCCAGACTAGCGGGAGCGGCAGATACGCAGTATTTT; cdr3_aa: CASSPRLAGAADTQYF; clone_size: .; v_call: TRBV5-4; j_call: TRBJ2-3; cdr3_length: 16; d_call: TRBD2
cdr3_nt: TGTGCCTGGAGTATGTTGGTGCTACAAGAGACCCAGTACTTC; cdr3_aa: CAWSMLVLQETQYF; clone_size: .; v_call: TRBV30; j_call: TRBJ2-5; cdr3_length: 14; d_call: .
cdr3_nt: TGTGCCAGCAGTCCCCCAGGGGGGTCCTACGAGCAGTACTTC; cdr3_aa: CASSPPGGSYEQYF; clone_size: .; v_call: TRBV28; j_call: TRBJ2-7; cdr3_length: 14; d_call: .
cdr3_nt: TGTGCCTGGAGTGATAACTTCTACGAGCAGTACTTC; cdr3_aa: CAWSDNFYEQYF; clone_size: .; v_call: TRBV30; j_call: TRBJ2-7; cdr3_length: 12; d_call: .
cdr3_nt: TGTGCCATCAGTGAGACCGGCGTTAATTCACCCCTCCACTTT; cdr3_aa: CAISETGVNSPLHF; clone_size: .; v_call: TRBV10-3; j_call: TRBJ1-6; cdr3_length: 14; d_call: .